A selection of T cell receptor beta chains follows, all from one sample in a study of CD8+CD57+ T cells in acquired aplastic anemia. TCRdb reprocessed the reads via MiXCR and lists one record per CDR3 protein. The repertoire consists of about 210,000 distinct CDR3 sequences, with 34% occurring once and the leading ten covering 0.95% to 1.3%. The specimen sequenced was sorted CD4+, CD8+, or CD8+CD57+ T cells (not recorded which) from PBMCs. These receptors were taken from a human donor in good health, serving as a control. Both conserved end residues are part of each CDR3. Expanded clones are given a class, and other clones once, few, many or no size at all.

cdr3_aa: CSARDPRGVNSNQPQHF
clone_size: -
j_call: TRBJ1-5
v_call: TRBV20-1

cdr3_aa: CASSTRRGPQETQYF
clone_size: -
j_call: TRBJ2-5
v_call: TRBV19

cdr3_aa: CSAAGTSGTYEQYF
clone_size: -
j_call: TRBJ2-7
v_call: TRBV20-1

cdr3_aa: CASSLGAGTTNEKLFF
clone_size: -
j_call: TRBJ1-4
v_call: TRBV7-2

cdr3_aa: CASSPRGGVPYNEQFF
clone_size: once
j_call: TRBJ2-1
v_call: TRBV10-3

cdr3_aa: CASRILRDRSYEQYF
clone_size: many
j_call: TRBJ2-7
v_call: TRBV6-1

cdr3_aa: CASSVVGGLGSPLHF
clone_size: many
j_call: TRBJ1-6
v_call: TRBV9

cdr3_aa: CASSWGGQDGYTF
clone_size: -
j_call: TRBJ1-2
v_call: TRBV5-1

cdr3_aa: CASSLVAHDEQFF
clone_size: -
j_call: TRBJ2-1
v_call: TRBV5-1

cdr3_aa: CASSRGQINQPQHF
clone_size: many
j_call: TRBJ1-5
v_call: TRBV13

cdr3_aa: CASSTRTGHNGELFF
clone_size: few
j_call: TRBJ2-2
v_call: TRBV12-3/TRBV12-4

cdr3_aa: CASRQGQSNQPQHF
clone_size: many
j_call: TRBJ1-5
v_call: TRBV2

cdr3_aa: CASSHWKNEKLFF
clone_size: -
j_call: TRBJ1-4
v_call: TRBV4-1

cdr3_aa: CASSPIEDEQFF
clone_size: -
j_call: TRBJ2-1
v_call: TRBV5-1